The T cell receptor (beta chain) described here comes from a study of identical twins (dated by TCRdb to 2015 to 2016). With respect to the entire study: To test whether fetal clonotypes persist, this study deep-sequenced TCR alpha and beta repertoires from monozygotic twins, from unrelated adults of various ages, and from cord blood. To rule out contamination, replicate twin experiments were performed at different times with different library preparation protocols. Results and caveats for the whole study, not just this receptor: A weaker excess of twin sharing was found in beta out-of-frame sequences because the signal-to-noise ratio was lowered by fewer shared sequences. Invariant T cells such as MAIT and iNKT could partly confound zero-insertion analyses, although diverse VJ usage argued against such confounding for most clonotypes. Compared with coincidental sharing between unrelated individuals, out-of-frame TCR alpha sequences shared between twins had an excess of sequences with low generation probability. Conclusions relied on cross-sectional statistical analysis, since the same donors could not be followed over many years. Fewer insertions were carried by abundant cord blood beta clonotypes, a similar but weaker trend appeared in young adult naive repertoires, and no such trend appeared in memory repertoires. Recombination models systematically underestimated out-of-frame TCR alpha sharing in monozygotic twins but agreed with sharing between unrelated individuals.

There are many counts of this clonotype. The antigen it recognizes is unknown. Qualities for individual bases were not recorded, and no much larger clone is one base off. CDR1 and CDR2, looked up from the germline V gene, are MGHRA and YSYEKL. V is cut by 4 bases and J by 5 bases, and the space between the germline ends is 14 bases. Its CDR3 holds 15 amino acids, cysteine through phenylalanine. CDR3 DNA is the only sequence kept; it has 45 bases, read in frame from the first base. Every donor was a healthy Caucasian. Three pairs of female monozygotic twins, all aged 18 to 29 years, made up the twin cohort. CD4+ and CD8+ T cell populations were isolated with positive isolation kits from Invitrogen. The library was made by 5' RACE. Sequencer: Illumina HiSeq 2000. Template switching added a universal primer binding site, and the final cDNA carried a unique molecular identifier that allowed TCR cDNA molecules to be counted accurately. Specific primers in the conserved constant-segment region were used to synthesize first-strand cDNA for the TCR alpha and beta chains. Each cDNA library was double barcoded, with a SMART-Mk sample barcode plus Illumina barcodes, to control for contamination. Two successive PCR steps introduced TruSeq adapter sequences along with Illumina sample barcodes. TCR alpha and beta cDNA libraries were sequenced on the Illumina HiSeq platform with custom primers. In the source study's methods: MiGEC processed the raw reads to extract unique molecular identifiers, while MiXCR was used to determine the CDR3 positions. Recombination models were inferred per individual with the repgenHMM and IGoR tools using an EM algorithm. The analysis of shared clonotypes was done with the tcR package in R, with sharing normalized by the product of cloneset sizes. Out-of-frame nonproductive sequences were analyzed to study raw recombination free of thymic and clonal selection effects. In TCRdb, the public reads were trimmed at Q25 with fastp and aligned with MiXCR, with productive beta chains retained. Entries are consolidated by CDR3 protein sequence, retaining the most common genes and DNA. The V and J calls were not made by the authors but by TCRdb's processing. Across this sample there are around 290,000 distinct CDR3 sequences, with over 8.5% seen only once. The ten most abundant clones make up about 7.1% of the sample.

A further study also used this sample, focusing on yellow fever vaccine responses in identical twins. Looking at the second paper: The T cell response to vaccination in identical twins was reported by the authors to appear partly convergent and partly personalized. In the study, vaccine-responding T cell clones were precisely tracked in identical twins.

The chain employs TRBV4-1 and TRBJ1-4; a confident D gene designation cannot be given. The sample was CD8+ T cells sorted from blood. This clonotype was obtained from a woman between 18 and 30 years old in good health. The CDR3: CASSLIWAGNEKLFF. In nucleotides, the sequence is TGCGCCAGCAGCCTTATCTGGGCGGGCAATGAAAAACTGTTTTTT.